The 10 T cell receptor beta chains given below trace back to one sample, sequenced in a study of blood T cell repertoires in COVID-19 (dated by TCRdb to about 2020). The receptor library was made with the immunoSEQ multiplex PCR assay. Sourced from immuneACCESS, this table was stored by TCRdb with only in-frame sequences that have V and J called. A share of the clones is absent; for the studies checked, an unresolved V gene accounts for under half, and the remainder has no known explanation. Across this sample there are around 68,000 clones, with roughly 77% seen only once. Together, the top ten hold over 8.5% of the sample. The sequenced sample was peripheral blood. The receptors derive from a human donor in a cohort sampled during active COVID-19.

This chain connects TRBV4-1 to TRBJ1-2, with D maybe TRBD1 (6 bases). The CDR3 runs to 14 residues. Deletions cut 1 base from V and 2 bases from J, with 8 bases between. CDR1 is MGHRA, CDR2 YSYEKL, per germline. The CDR3 bases are TGCGCCAGCAGCCAAGTAGGACAGAACTATGGCTACACCTTC. It translates to CASSQVGQNYGYTF.

The chain joins TRBV5-8 to TRBJ1-1; no firm D call. Trimming removed 6 bases from V and 0 bases from J, with 6 bases in between. Per germline, CDR1 SGHTS and CDR2 YDEGEE. The CDR3 has 12 residues. The CDR3 spells CASTLLNTEAFF. The CDR3 nucleotides read TGTGCCAGCACACTTCTGAACACTGAAGCTTTCTTT.

This sequence joins TRBV27 and TRBJ2-7; the D gene is possibly TRBD1 (6 bases). The CDR3 has 13 amino acids. Per germline, CDR1 MNHEY and CDR2 SMNVEV (reference sequence). V dropped 6 bases and J dropped 2 bases, with 11 bases sitting between them. Here the CDR3 reads CASSRTATYEQYF. DNA of the CDR3: TGTGCCAGCAGCAGGACAGCTACCTACGAGCAGTACTTC.

V usage is TRBV28 and J usage is TRBJ2-1; 8 nucleotides line up with TRBD1. This CDR3 is 16 amino acids long. Germline CDR1 is MDHEN and CDR2 is SYDVKM. J lost 9 bases, V lost 3 bases, and 13 bases had no gene match. CDR3 amino acids: CASSFAGQGAITEQFF. CDR3 DNA: TGTGCCAGCAGTTTCGCCGGACAGGGTGCCATCACTGAGCAGTTCTTC.

This CDR3 is CASSIGQGSHYEQYF. CDR3 nucleotide sequence: TGTGCCAGCAGTATTGGACAGGGGAGTCACTACGAGCAGTACTTC. This rearrangement joins TRBV9 to TRBJ2-7; 9 bases agree with TRBD1. With V trimmed by 5 bases and J by 3 bases, 9 bases remained unmatched. CDR1 is SGDLS, CDR2 YYNGEE, per germline. This CDR3 has 15 residues.

This rearrangement joins TRBV10-3 to TRBJ2-1, with D tentatively TRBD2 (6 bases). Looked up from germline, CDR1 is ENHRY and CDR2 is SYGVKD. The CDR3 runs 17 residues. The germline V and J ends were trimmed by 2 bases and 0 bases, with 14 bases remaining between them. The CDR3 region has the DNA TGTGCCATCAGTGAGGGGCGGGACCAGAGCTCCTACAATGAGCAGTTCTTC. Its translation: CAISEGRDQSSYNEQFF.

The chain carries TRBV30 and TRBJ2-1; 7 bases are a match to TRBD1. V lost 4 bases, J lost 7 bases, and 4 bases stayed unmatched. Germline values: CDR1 GTSNPN, CDR2 SVGIG (reference sequence). This CDR3 comprises 12 residues. The CDR3 nucleotides are TGTGCCTGGACTGCACAGGGGAATGAGCAGTTCTTC. Its translation: CAWTAQGNEQFF.

J is TRBJ1-2 and V is TRBV28; D call uncertain. The CDR3 is made up of 14 amino acids. Deletions cut 6 bases from V and 4 bases from J, with 15 bases between. Germline-derived CDR1 and CDR2 are MDHEN and SYDVKM. Written as DNA, the CDR3 is TGTGCCAGCAGCCCCGAGGTTGGGTTCTATGGCTACACCTTC. Its protein product is CASSPEVGFYGYTF.

V usage is TRBV4-3 and J usage is TRBJ2-2; 8 nucleotides match TRBD2. The CDR3 contains 18 residues. The trim removed 1 base at V and 0 bases at J, leaving 7 bases unmatched. Germline V CDR1 and CDR2: LGHNA, YSLEER. The CDR3 here is CASSQGVAGNANTGELFF. CDR3 DNA: TGCGCCAGCAGCCAAGGGGTAGCGGGAAACGCGAACACCGGGGAGCTGTTTTTT.

V usage is TRBV27 and J usage is TRBJ1-2; D unresolved. Germline CDR1 reads MNHEY; CDR2 reads SMNVEV (reference sequence). This CDR3 has 15 amino acids. V was cut by 6 bases and J by 5 bases, with 19 bases left in between. As DNA, the CDR3 is TGTGCCAGCAGACGGAGCAACGGAGGCTCGTATGGCTACACCTTC. Its protein product is CASRRSNGGSYGYTF.